This T cell receptor beta chain is from a study of blood T cell repertoires in COVID-19. Study context: Spain, Italy and the United States supplied samples that represented acute and convalescent COVID-19.

TCRdb's copy holds only in-frame clones and misses some; the assay was immunoSEQ multiplex PCR. Of about 180,000 clones listed, nearly 90% are singletons. Participant age was roughly 18 to 90 years, and participants resided in fewer than 30 US areas. Cohort placement rested on clinical history that participants reported themselves. The V segment lost 0 bases and the J segment 5 bases; nucleotides outside the gene matches: 5. Germline assignment: CDR1 SNHLY and CDR2 FYNNEI. There are 17 residues in the CDR3. This receptor was obtained from a woman in her thirties or forties with acute COVID-19. V is TRBV2 and J is TRBJ2-3; 13 nucleotides line up with TRBD2. The sample was PBMCs or T cells enriched from blood (not recorded which). CDR3 sequence reads: CASSEAGLAGEEDTQYF. Written as DNA, the CDR3 is TGTGCCAGCAGTGAAGCCGGACTAGCGGGGGAGGAAGATACGCAGTATTTT.